A selection of T cell receptor beta chains follows, all from one sample in a study of cytomegalovirus exposure and HLA in healthy donors. The protocol was immunoSEQ multiplex PCR, while the TCRdb copy is restricted to in-frame clones and leaves out a portion. The profile shows about 110,000 clones, less than 80% of them singletons. Sequenced material: PBMCs. All receptors derive from a man aged 25-45 years in good health and CMV-seronegative. CDR3s include the opening cysteine and the closing phenylalanine or tryptophan. D genes are given only for firm matches. A clone size is listed for some rows: how often the clone was seen (once, few, many), or a class if it is expanded.

d_gene	len	j_gene	abundance	v_gene	CDR3aa	CDR3nt
TRBD2	17	TRBJ2-3	-	TRBV28	CASSFRASGPSTDTQYF	TGTGCCAGCAGTTTTCGTGCTAGCGGGCCTAGCACAGATACGCAGTATTTT
TRBD1	13	TRBJ2-7	-	TRBV29-1	CSVAGTGVYEQYF	TGCAGCGTTGCCGGGACAGGCGTCTACGAGCAGTACTTC
-	17	TRBJ1-6	-	TRBV5-6	CASSLETGGSYNSPLHF	TGTGCCAGCAGCTTGGAAACAGGAGGGTCCTATAATTCACCCCTCCACTTT
-	15	TRBJ2-4	-	TRBV7-5	CVRSLVRLAKNIQYF	TGTGTCAGAAGCTTAGTCAGGCTAGCCAAAAACATTCAGTACTTC
-	13	TRBJ2-1	few	TRBV5-4	CASSLVADNEQFF	TGTGCCAGCAGCTTGGTAGCGGACAATGAGCAGTTCTTC
-	14	TRBJ2-5	once	TRBV19	CASSIVGPRETQYF	TGTGCCAGTAGTATAGTTGGCCCGAGGGAGACCCAGTACTTC
-	15	TRBJ2-7	few	TRBV7-9	CASTNKGVVSYEQYF	TGTGCCAGCACCAACAAGGGGGTGGTCTCCTACGAGCAGTACTTC
-	14	TRBJ1-2	-	TRBV28	CASSFISGAEGYTF	TGTGCCAGCAGTTTCATTTCAGGGGCCGAAGGCTACACCTTC
TRBD1	16	TRBJ1-3	-	TRBV4-1	CASSLDGTDGPDTIYF	TGCGCCAGCAGCCTGGACGGGACAGACGGTCCAGACACCATATATTTT
-	14	TRBJ1-1	-	TRBV6-5	CASSYGQRNTEAFF	TGTGCCAGCAGTTACGGCCAAAGAAACACTGAAGCTTTCTTT
-	17	TRBJ2-7	once	TRBV6-1	CASSERFGGASSYEQYF	TGTGCCAGCAGTGAAAGGTTCGGCGGGGCAAGCTCCTACGAGCAGTACTTC
-	14	TRBJ1-5	-	TRBV7-8	CASSLGDRTRPQHF	TGTGCCAGCAGCTTAGGAGACCGGACACGTCCCCAGCATTTT
TRBD2	16	TRBJ2-3	-	TRBV5-4	CASSQRTSGNTDTQYF	TGTGCCAGCAGCCAGAGGACTAGCGGGAACACAGATACGCAGTATTTT
TRBD1	15	TRBJ1-1	few	TRBV5-1	CASSLGTGSNTEAFF	TGCGCCAGCAGCTTGGGGACAGGGTCGAACACTGAAGCTTTCTTT
-	13	TRBJ2-1	few	TRBV2	CASSRGLDNEQFF	TGTGCCAGCAGTCGGGGGTTGGACAATGAGCAGTTCTTC
-	13	TRBJ2-2	-	TRBV29-1	CSAQVINTGELFF	TGCAGCGCACAGGTGATCAACACCGGGGAGCTGTTTTTT
-	13	TRBJ1-5	-	TRBV19	CASTSGQNQPQHF	TGTGCCAGCACCTCCGGACAGAATCAGCCCCAGCATTTT
TRBD1	15	TRBJ1-6	-	TRBV7-6	CASSRGQRKDSPLHF	TGTGCCAGCAGCCGGGGACAGAGAAAGGATTCACCCCTCCACTTT
-	13	TRBJ2-3	-	TRBV6-1	CASTPRETDTQYF	TGTGCCAGCACCCCTCGGGAAACAGATACGCAGTATTTT
TRBD2	16	TRBJ2-3	-	TRBV29-1	CSVGTLAGEGTDTQYF	TGCAGCGTTGGCACCTTGGCGGGAGAGGGCACAGATACGCAGTATTTT
TRBD2	15	TRBJ2-7	-	TRBV4-2	CASSQDMSGRREQYF	TGTGCCAGCAGCCAAGACATGAGCGGGAGACGCGAGCAGTACTTC
-	14	TRBJ2-2	once	TRBV7-8	CASSLGQATGELFF	TGTGCCAGCAGCTTAGGTCAAGCCACCGGGGAGCTGTTTTTT